Only a few counts were recorded for the clone carrying this T cell receptor beta chain. The antigen is undetermined. The data derive from a study of CD8 T cells in ankylosing spondylitis. Study-wide findings and caveats: Several highly homologous variants made up a TCR beta motif, and this motif appeared characteristic of ankylosing spondylitis blood. Those disease-linked clones were CD8+; they were also relatively rare in peripheral blood. Disease-linked clones reportedly showed significant enrichment in matched ankylosing spondylitis synovial fluid. Some of these motif variants have turned up before, in reports on reactive arthritis synovial fluid and blood.

Germline V gene sequence: CDR1 MGHRA, CDR2 YSYEKL. The CDR3 runs to 16 residues. V shed 1 base, J shed 6 bases, and the junction held 8 bases outside the gene matches. Preparation of TCR beta libraries was done by quantitative 5'-RACE with molecular barcodes. TCRdb independently ran MiXCR on the 5' RACE reads; one entry per CDR3 protein. The sample has hundreds of thousands of distinct CDR3 sequences, under 20% seen once. The sequence was collected from a male donor with ankylosing spondylitis. Input material: blood, either unsorted or a sorted T cell fraction (not recorded which). The chain uses TRBV4-1 and TRBJ1-2; 10 positions match TRBD1. The CDR3 nucleotides are TGCGCCAGCAGCCAAGGATGGGGACAGGGGTTGCATGGCTACACCTTC. Residues: CASSQGWGQGLHGYTF.